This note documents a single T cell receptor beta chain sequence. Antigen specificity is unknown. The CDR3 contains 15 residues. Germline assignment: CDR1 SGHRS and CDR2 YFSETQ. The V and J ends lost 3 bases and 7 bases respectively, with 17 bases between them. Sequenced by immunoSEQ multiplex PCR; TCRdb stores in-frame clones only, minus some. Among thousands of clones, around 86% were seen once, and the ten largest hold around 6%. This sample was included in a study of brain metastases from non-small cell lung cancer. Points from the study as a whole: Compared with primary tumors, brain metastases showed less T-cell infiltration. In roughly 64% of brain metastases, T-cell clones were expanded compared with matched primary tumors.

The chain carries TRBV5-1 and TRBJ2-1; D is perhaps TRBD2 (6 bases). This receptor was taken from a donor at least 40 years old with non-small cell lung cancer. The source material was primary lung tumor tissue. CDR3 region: CASSSGRDLSNEQFF. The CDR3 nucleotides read TGCGCCAGCAGCTCTGGGCGGGATTTATCGAATGAGCAGTTCTTC.